This passage covers 25 T cell receptor beta chains from one sample sequenced in a study of blood T cells in healthy people across ages. Then a second PCR, running about 6 to 11 cycles, was carried out with a sample-barcoded 5' primer and a J-beta primer mix. Each CDR3 protein gets one entry after TCRdb re-called the 5' RACE reads with MiXCR. The sample holds over a million distinct CDR3 sequences, around 59% seen once. The sequenced sample was blood. These receptors were collected from a man between 18 and 29 years old in good health.

This rearrangement joins TRBV24-1 to TRBJ1-1; 7 nucleotides agree with TRBD1. CDR3 length: 13 amino acids. Germline loops: CDR1 KGHDR, CDR2 SFDVKD. The V and J ends lost 3 bases and 6 bases, in that order; junction bases with no gene match: 3. The CDR3 loop reads CATSDRQGSEAFF. DNA for the CDR3: TGTGCCACCAGTGATCGACAGGGTTCTGAAGCTTTCTTT.

V usage is TRBV20-1 and J usage is TRBJ2-1; D is unclear. The V gene's germline CDR1 is DFQATT and CDR2 SNEGSKA (reference sequence). This CDR3 region has 14 residues. Deletions cut 2 bases from V and 4 bases from J, with 12 bases between. This CDR3 is CSARPETGYNEQFF. In nucleotides, the CDR3 is TGCAGTGCTAGACCCGAGACTGGATACAATGAGCAGTTCTTC.

This clonotype was counted between two and nine times. The rearrangement uses TRBV27 and TRBJ1-1; tentatively, D is TRBD1 (5 bases). Per germline, CDR1 MNHEY and CDR2 SMNVEV (reference sequence). The CDR3 consists of 14 residues. V lost 5 bases to trimming and J lost 0 bases, with 10 bases between them. CDR3 sequence: CASSPGLMNTEAFF. In DNA, the CDR3 is TGTGCCAGCAGTCCGGGACTCATGAACACTGAAGCTTTCTTT.

This clonotype was counted between two and nine times. The chain uses TRBV29-1 and TRBJ1-3; D ambiguous. The germline gives CDR1 SQVTM, CDR2 ANQGSEA. V lost 4 bases and J 0 bases, leaving 13 bases between the germline ends. CDR3 length: 15 amino acids. CDR3 sequence reads: CSVVLPPSSGNTIYF. The CDR3 DNA is TGCAGCGTTGTTCTGCCACCCAGCTCTGGAAACACCATATATTTT.

V gene TRBV6-2 or TRBV6-3 combines with J gene TRBJ2-4; 7 bases are a match to TRBD1. The CDR3 consists of 15 residues. From germline, CDR1 is MNHEY and CDR2 SVGEGT. Trimming took 5 bases from V and 3 from J; bases not matched to a gene: 7. The CDR3 loop is CASSRTGAGKNIQYF. The DNA of the CDR3 is TGTGCCAGCAGTCGAACAGGGGCAGGCAAAAACATTCAGTACTTC.

J is TRBJ2-1 and V is TRBV5-1, with TRBD2 matching over 7 bases. Germline V CDR1 and CDR2: SGHRS, YFSETQ. The CDR3 has 13 residues. V was clipped by 5 bases and J by 5 bases; unmatched bases: 4. In DNA, the CDR3 is TGCGCCAGCAGACTAGCGACCGACAATGAGCAGTTCTTC. Translation: CASRLATDNEQFF.

CDR3 DNA: TGTGCCAGGGGGACAGTTAGCTCCTACGAGCAGTACTTC. This encodes CARGTVSSYEQYF. J is TRBJ2-7 and V is TRBV6-5, with 7 bases aligning to TRBD1. The J segment lost 0 bases and the V segment lost 9 bases, leaving 5 bases of the junction unmatched. CDR1 and CDR2 from the germline V gene are MNHEY and SVGAGI. The CDR3 contains 13 residues.

This chain uses TRBV6-5 with TRBJ2-7; 12 bases are a match to TRBD1. CDR1 and CDR2 from the germline V gene are MNHEY and SVGAGI. After removal of 2 bases from V and 0 bases from J, the junction contained 11 bases not matched to a gene. The CDR3 spans 19 residues. The CDR3 nucleotides are TGTGCCAGCAGTTACGGTACCGGGACAGGGGGCATTAGCTCCTACGAGCAGTACTTC. Translating gives CASSYGTGTGGISSYEQYF.

The chain is built from TRBV11-2 and TRBJ2-7; TRBD1 is a possible D gene (5 bases). Germline V gene data show CDR1 as SGHAT and CDR2 as FQNNGV. This CDR3 region has 11 residues. With 5 bases removed from V and 10 bases from J, the gap between germline ends came to 12 bases. Here the CDR3 DNA reads TGTGCCAGCAGCGAACAGGATATTCAGTACTTC. It specifies CASSEQDIQYF.

V and J are TRBV6-4 and TRBJ2-1; TRBD2 aligns across 14 bases. The trim removed 5 bases at V and 0 bases at J, leaving 6 bases unmatched. Germline CDR1 and CDR2: MRHNA and SNTAGT. This CDR3 is built from 18 residues. The CDR3 sequence: CASSPGLAGDSSYNEQFF. Written as DNA, the CDR3 is TGTGCCAGCAGTCCGGGACTAGCGGGGGATAGCTCCTACAATGAGCAGTTCTTC.

The rearrangement uses TRBV4-2 and TRBJ1-6; D may be TRBD1 (5 bases). Looked up from germline, CDR1 is LGHNA and CDR2 is YNFKEQ. The V and J ends lost 4 bases and 7 bases respectively, with 14 bases between them. The CDR3 is 15 amino acids. The CDR3 DNA is TGTGCCAGCAGCCTACCGGGGGGAAGGAATTCACCCCTCCACTTT. Translation gives CASSLPGGRNSPLHF.

This sequence joins TRBV7-9 and TRBJ2-7; D call uncertain. The CDR3 consists of 15 residues. Trimming removed 1 base from V and 2 bases from J, with 12 bases in between. Looked up from germline, CDR1 is SEHNR and CDR2 is FQNEAQ (reference sequence). CDR3 DNA sequence: TGTGCCAGCAGCTTAGTAACTGGGTTCCCCTACGAGCAGTACTTC. Its protein is CASSLVTGFPYEQYF.

This sequence joins TRBV27 and TRBJ2-1; D might be TRBD1 (5 bases). Germline CDR1 reads MNHEY; CDR2 reads SMNVEV (reference sequence). CDR3 length equals 15 residues. Trimming cost V 5 bases and J 0 bases, with 11 bases left between them. This chain's CDR3 is CASSPHRSSYNEQFF. The CDR3 DNA is TGTGCCAGCAGTCCTCACAGGAGCTCCTACAATGAGCAGTTCTTC.

This clonotype occurred a few times. The chain couples TRBV27 to TRBJ2-5; 9 bases line up with TRBD2. From germline, CDR1 is MNHEY and CDR2 SMNVEV (reference sequence). The CDR3 contains 15 residues. V gave up 3 bases and J gave up 5 bases; unmatched junction bases: 7. The CDR3 loop reads CASSFGAGGSETQYF. Here the CDR3 DNA reads TGTGCCAGCAGTTTCGGAGCGGGAGGATCTGAGACCCAGTACTTC.

V gene TRBV20-1 combines with J gene TRBJ2-2; D gene uncertain. CDR3 length: 12 amino acids. CDR1 DFQATT and CDR2 SNEGSKA come from the germline V gene (reference sequence). V was pared by 5 bases and J by 1 base, with 5 bases between. CDR3 coding DNA: TGCAGTGCTTCAGGGAACACCGGGGAGCTGTTTTTT. Residues: CSASGNTGELFF.

The sample holds a few counts of this clonotype. The V gene is TRBV6-5, the J gene TRBJ2-7; 7 nucleotides align to TRBD2. Germline-derived CDR1 and CDR2 are MNHEY and SVGAGI. The J segment lost 1 base and the V segment lost 0 bases, leaving 0 bases of the junction unmatched. This CDR3 has 14 residues. The CDR3 region has the DNA TGTGCCAGCAGTTACTCGCGGGAGTCCTACGAGCAGTACTTC. Its translation: CASSYSRESYEQYF.

In this sample, this clonotype turned up a few times. V gene TRBV3-1 combines with J gene TRBJ2-7; 12 positions agree with TRBD2. Trimming removed 4 bases from V and 3 bases from J; junction bases left unmatched: 4. CDR3 length: 15 residues. Looked up from germline, CDR1 is LGHDT and CDR2 is YNNKEL (reference sequence). CDR3 DNA sequence: TGTGCCAGCAGCCCTCTAGCGGGGGGGGGCTACGAGCAGTACTTC. It codes for CASSPLAGGGYEQYF.

The genes are TRBV4-1 and TRBJ2-7; D is unresolved. This CDR3 has 15 amino acids. The germline V and J ends were trimmed by 2 bases and 1 base, with 12 bases remaining between them. Germline assignment: CDR1 MGHRA and CDR2 YSYEKL. CDR3 amino acids: CASSQPGRPSYEQYF. In DNA form, the CDR3 reads TGCGCCAGCAGCCAACCCGGACGGCCTTCCTACGAGCAGTACTTC.

The chain employs TRBV9 and TRBJ2-3; a possible D gene is TRBD1 (6 bases). The CDR3 contains 16 residues. Deletions cut 4 bases from V and 2 bases from J, with 17 bases between. Germline assignment: CDR1 SGDLS and CDR2 YYNGEE. CDR3 DNA: TGTGCCAGCAGCCCCTCCTCACGGACAGACACAGATACGCAGTATTTT. Translation gives CASSPSSRTDTDTQYF.

Only one count was recorded for this clonotype. This chain connects TRBV6-1 to TRBJ2-5; D could derive from TRBD1 or TRBD2 (5 bases each). The CDR3 is 16 residues long. V gave up 1 base and J gave up 7 bases, with 19 bases separating them. Germline CDR1 and CDR2: MNHNS and SASEGT. CDR3 sequence: CASSEEGWGITRTQYF. CDR3 DNA: TGTGCCAGCAGTGAAGAGGGGTGGGGGATTACGAGGACCCAGTACTTC.

This clonotype turned up a few times. The V gene is TRBV28, the J gene TRBJ2-7, with a weak D call TRBD1 (5 bases). The CDR3 has 15 amino acids. V was trimmed by 3 bases and J by 0 bases, leaving 12 bases between them. Per the germline V gene, CDR1 is MDHEN and CDR2 is SYDVKM. This CDR3 is CASSLPRVSSYEQYF. The CDR3 DNA reads as TGTGCCAGCAGTTTGCCCAGGGTGAGCTCCTACGAGCAGTACTTC.

This clonotype was counted ten times or more. The chain joins TRBV4-3 to TRBJ2-5; D is undetermined. V gave up 0 bases and J gave up 5 bases, with 19 bases separating them. The CDR3 is made up of 17 amino acids. CDR1 is LGHNA, CDR2 YSLEER, per germline. The CDR3 protein is CASSQDGLGIVGETQYF. The CDR3 DNA sequence: TGCGCCAGCAGCCAAGATGGGCTAGGGATAGTGGGGGAGACCCAGTACTTC.

This clonotype came up a few times. The chain has TRBV7-9 and TRBJ2-4; 7 bases match TRBD2. The J call may be wrong; the DNA end is better matched by TRBJ2-7. Germline V gene lookup returns CDR1 SEHNR and CDR2 FQNEAQ (reference sequence). This CDR3 has 15 residues. CDR3 amino acids: CASSFSGGRIDEQYF. The CDR3 DNA reads as TGTGCCAGCAGCTTTTCGGGGGGACGAATCGACGAGCAGTACTTC.

The V call is TRBV5-1, the J call TRBJ2-7; possible D gene TRBD1, 5 bases. Germline CDR1 is SGHRS and CDR2 is YFSETQ. Trimming left V 6 bases short and J 6 bases short, with 13 bases between. The CDR3 totals 12 residues. Here the CDR3 DNA reads TGCGCCAGCAACTACGACAGATTCGAGCAGTACTTC. Its translation is CASNYDRFEQYF.

The chain joins TRBV14 to TRBJ2-4; D uncertain. The DNA matches TRBJ2-7 better at its end, which makes the J call doubtful. Germline CDR1 SGHDN, CDR2 FVKESK. This CDR3 contains 16 residues. In DNA form, the CDR3 reads TGTGCCAGCAGCCAAGAGAAGTTGTCGGCAGACTACGAGCAGTACTTC. Its protein is CASSQEKLSADYEQYF.